Presented here are 28 T cell receptor beta chains from one specimen sequenced in a study of post-analysis software for immune sequencing data (dated by TCRdb to the mid-2010s). The investigation overall reported the following: Four or five TRBV segments, including TRBV5-6, TRBV5-1 and TRBV20-1, were significantly more frequent in patients than controls.

Preparation of the library involved PCR. Sequencing was carried out with an Illumina HiSeq 2500. To reduce PCR and sequencing biases, unique molecular identifiers were built into the TCR beta cDNA libraries. TCRdb cleaned the public reads at Q25 with fastp, built clones with MiXCR and kept in-frame beta chains. Each record represents a unique CDR3 protein, reported with the most common genes and DNA among its rows. For this sample the table gives 800,000 to 950,000 distinct CDR3 sequences, of which about 53% were detected only once. Approximately 4.5% of the sample belongs to the ten largest clones. For these TCRs, the target antigens are not known. Sequencing used blood. All receptors come from a girl under 18 with multiple sclerosis.

J is TRBJ1-1 and V is TRBV5-1, with 7 bases fitting TRBD1. CDR1 is SGHRS, CDR2 YFSETQ, per germline. V was pared by 0 bases and J by 5 bases, with 10 bases of the junction left unmatched. The CDR3 loop spans 16 amino acids. CDR3 region: CASSLALEDRSTEAFF. CDR3 DNA: TGCGCCAGCAGCTTGGCCCTGGAGGACAGGTCGACTGAAGCTTTCTTT.

The chain employs TRBV20-1 and TRBJ2-1; maybe TRBD2 (6 bases). CDR1 and CDR2 (germline): DFQATT, SNEGSKA (reference sequence). V gave up 2 bases and J gave up 10 bases, with 9 bases separating them. CDR3 length: 11 residues. The CDR3 DNA is TGCAGTGCTAGATGGGGACTCGAGCAGTTCTTC. Encoded protein: CSARWGLEQFF.

This clonotype is a singleton in its sample. This chain links TRBV5-1 with TRBJ1-1; D is undetermined. The CDR3 has 14 amino acids. In germline, CDR1 is SGHRS, CDR2 YFSETQ. Deletions cut 0 bases from V and 3 bases from J, with 9 bases between. CDR3 sequence reads: CASSLVGVDTEAFF. The CDR3, as DNA: TGCGCCAGCAGCTTGGTCGGGGTAGACACTGAAGCTTTCTTT.

This rearrangement joins TRBV5-1 to TRBJ2-3; TRBD2 agrees at 11 bases. The CDR3 spans 17 residues. Unmatched junction bases numbered 9, after V lost 0 bases and J lost 6 bases. Germline V gene data show CDR1 as SGHRS and CDR2 as YFSETQ. As DNA, the CDR3 is TGCGCCAGCAGCTTGGAGGGACTAGCGGCAAGTACCGATACGCAGTATTTT. As protein: CASSLEGLAASTDTQYF.

This clonotype has just a few counts. V is TRBV28 and J is TRBJ2-1; TRBD1 or TRBD2 may be the D gene (5 bases each). Germline CDR1 MDHEN, CDR2 SYDVKM. The CDR3 spans 13 residues. V dropped 3 bases and J dropped 7 bases, with 10 bases sitting between them. The CDR3 is CASSLGRENEQFF. The CDR3 DNA follows: TGTGCCAGCAGTTTGGGCAGGGAGAATGAGCAGTTCTTC.

CDR3 nucleotides: TGTGCCAGCAGACGCTCCTACAATGAGCAGTTCTTC. Its protein product is CASRRSYNEQFF. This chain links TRBV6-6 with TRBJ2-1; D is uncertain. Trimming pared 6 bases from V and 0 bases from J, leaving 3 bases between. This CDR3 region has 12 residues. Germline V CDR1 and CDR2: MNHNY, SVGAGI (reference sequence).

The chain links TRBV3-1 to TRBJ2-7, with 8 bases aligning to TRBD2. Germline V gives CDR1 LGHDT, CDR2 YNNKEL (reference sequence). After removal of 6 bases from V and 5 bases from J, the junction contained 9 bases not matched to a gene. CDR3 length equals 14 residues. CDR3 residues: CASRAREGIHEQYF. DNA for the CDR3: TGTGCCAGCAGGGCCCGGGAGGGGATCCACGAGCAGTACTTC.

The V gene is TRBV20-1, the J gene TRBJ2-5, with D uncertain. V was clipped by 2 bases and J by 4 bases, with 17 bases between them. Germline CDR1 DFQATT, CDR2 SNEGSKA (reference sequence). The CDR3 contains 15 residues. The CDR3 reads CSARLSLSLGETQYF. In nucleotides, the CDR3 is TGCAGTGCTAGATTGTCTCTGAGCTTGGGAGAGACCCAGTACTTC.

The chain employs TRBV10-3 and TRBJ2-1; 13 bases are shared with TRBD2. The CDR3 contains 15 residues. The J segment lost 5 bases and the V segment lost 3 bases, leaving 1 base of the junction unmatched. CDR1 and CDR2 (germline): ENHRY, SYGVKD. CDR3 sequence (DNA): TGTGCCATCAGTGAAGGACTAGCGGGAGACAATGAGCAGTTCTTC. Translated: CAISEGLAGDNEQFF.

This clonotype was counted between two and nine times. The junction differs from germline at one of its ends, possibly a read error. The V and J genes are TRBV9 and TRBJ1-2, with a possible D match to TRBD1 (5 bases). Germline V gene lookup returns CDR1 SGDLS and CDR2 YYNGEE. This CDR3 spans 14 amino acids. CDR3 coding DNA: TGTGCCAGCAGCGTAGGGGGGAATAACTGTGGCTACACCTTC. This translates into CASSVGGNNCGYTF.

The chain uses TRBV7-9 and TRBJ2-7, with D possibly called TRBD1 or TRBD2 (5 bases each). Germline V gives CDR1 SEHNR, CDR2 FQNEAQ (reference sequence). CDR3 size: 15 residues. V was shortened by 5 bases and J by 0 bases, with 14 bases between the two germline ends. CDR3 loop: CASSHPGRHSYEQYF. CDR3 DNA sequence: TGTGCCAGCAGCCACCCGGGACGCCACTCCTACGAGCAGTACTTC. Full variable domain (outside the CDR3, taken from reference TRBV7-9 and TRBJ2-7): DTGVSQNPRHKITKRGQNVTFRCDPISEHNRLYWYRQTLGQGPEFLTYFQNEAQLEKSRLLSDRFSAERPKGSFSTLEIQRTEQGDSAMYLCASSHPGRHSYEQYFGPGTRLTVT.

This clonotype has only a few counts. This sequence joins TRBV5-1 and TRBJ2-1, with D possibly matching TRBD1 (5 bases). CDR3 size: 12 residues. The V gene's germline CDR1 is SGHRS and CDR2 YFSETQ. Between the trimmed V and J ends, which lost 4 bases and 8 bases, there was a span of 10 bases. The CDR3 region has the DNA TGCGCCAGCAGCCCCAGGGTCGATGAGCAGTTCTTC. Its protein product is CASSPRVDEQFF.

This clonotype has just a few counts. V and J are TRBV20-1 and TRBJ2-1; D may correspond to TRBD1 or TRBD2 (5 bases each). Germline CDR1 DFQATT, CDR2 SNEGSKA (reference sequence). The CDR3 length is 16 residues. The V gene lost 0 bases and the J gene lost 8 bases, with 20 bases spanning the gap. The CDR3 DNA is TGCAGTGCTAGAGATCCAGGGACGAACCTGTGGGATGAGCAGTTCTTC. Protein: CSARDPGTNLWDEQFF.

This clonotype has a count of ten or more. The rearrangement links TRBV14 to TRBJ1-1; D gene uncertain. CDR3 length equals 11 residues. The germline gives CDR1 SGHDN, CDR2 FVKESK. Trimming shortened V by 3 bases and J by 4 bases, and 3 bases separated the two germline ends. CDR3 amino acids: CASSQGTEAFF. DNA for the CDR3: TGTGCCAGCAGCCAGGGCACTGAAGCTTTCTTT.

The chain is built from TRBV29-1 and TRBJ2-7; no clear D. The CDR3 covers 12 residues. The ends were cut back, 4 bases at V and 4 bases at J, with 11 bases in the middle. CDR1 and CDR2 from the germline V gene are SQVTM and ANQGSEA. CDR3 region: CSVAQSPYEQYF. CDR3 DNA sequence: TGCAGCGTTGCCCAGTCACCTTACGAGCAGTACTTC.

This chain uses TRBV5-1 with TRBJ2-7; D gene ambiguous. Deletions cut 6 bases from V and 2 bases from J, with 15 bases between. The CDR3 sequence is 14 residues long. Germline lookup yields CDR1 SGHRS and CDR2 YFSETQ. CDR3 loop: CASKLLDRAYEQYF. The CDR3 coding sequence is TGCGCCAGCAAACTATTAGATCGGGCCTACGAGCAGTACTTC.

V usage is TRBV4-1 and J usage is TRBJ2-1; tentatively, D is TRBD2 (5 bases). Looked up from germline, CDR1 is MGHRA and CDR2 is YSYEKL. This CDR3 region has 19 residues. Between the trimmed V and J ends, which lost 0 bases and 0 bases, there was a span of 18 bases. CDR3 region: CASSQDTGSGSSSYNEQFF. CDR3 nucleotides: TGCGCCAGCAGCCAAGATACGGGGAGCGGCTCGAGCTCCTACAATGAGCAGTTCTTC.

CDR3 loop: CASSWRQGSHEQYF. CDR3 nucleotide sequence: TGTGCCAGCAGTTGGCGACAGGGGTCCCACGAGCAGTACTTC. The chain carries TRBV27 and TRBJ2-7; 8 bases agree with TRBD1. Trimming took 4 bases from V and 5 from J; bases not matched to a gene: 7. Looked up from germline, CDR1 is MNHEY and CDR2 is SMNVEV (reference sequence). The CDR3 is 14 amino acids.

This clonotype was recorded a few times. The genes are TRBV4-1 and TRBJ2-3; 12 nucleotides align to TRBD2. The germline gives CDR1 MGHRA, CDR2 YSYEKL. The CDR3 is 17 residues long. After removal of 4 bases from V and 6 bases from J, the junction contained 11 bases not matched to a gene. The DNA of the CDR3 is TGCGCCAGCAGCCTCGGCGGACTAGCGGGGAGGGAGGATACGCAGTATTTT. This translates into CASSLGGLAGREDTQYF.

The chain combines TRBV2 with TRBJ2-7; TRBD1 might be the D (6 bases). V shed 7 bases and J shed 1 base, with 14 bases lying between them. This CDR3 spans 14 amino acids. CDR1 SNHLY and CDR2 FYNNEI come from the germline V gene. This chain's CDR3 is CASKPNGQSYEQYF. As DNA, the CDR3 is TGTGCCAGCAAACCGAACGGACAGTCCTACGAGCAGTACTTC.

This chain uses TRBV12-3 or TRBV12-4 with TRBJ2-1, with D possibly matching TRBD1 (6 bases). V was trimmed by 6 bases and J by 9 bases, leaving 18 bases between them. There are 14 residues in the CDR3. The CDR3 bases are TGTGCCAGCAGGCCTAACGTACAGGGTGGTGAGCAGTTCTTC. This codes for CASRPNVQGGEQFF.

V is TRBV7-9 and J is TRBJ2-1; maybe TRBD2 (5 bases). The V end was cut by 1 base, the J end by 5 bases, with 15 bases between. The germline gives CDR1 SEHNR, CDR2 FQNEAQ (reference sequence). CDR3 size: 16 residues. CDR3 loop: CASSLVSPGLNNEQFF. CDR3 DNA sequence: TGTGCCAGCAGCTTAGTTAGCCCTGGACTTAACAATGAGCAGTTCTTC.

The rearrangement joins TRBV7-2 to TRBJ1-1; D call uncertain. This CDR3 has 15 residues. The germline V gene has CDR1 SGHTA and CDR2 FQGNSA. Trimming left V 5 bases short and J 1 base short, with 14 bases between. The chain's CDR3 is CASSLTASSNTEAFF. The CDR3 DNA follows: TGTGCCAGCAGCCTTACAGCTTCATCGAACACTGAAGCTTTCTTT.

The chain combines TRBV20-1 with TRBJ2-5; TRBD2 agrees at 8 bases. With V trimmed by 5 bases and J by 2 bases, 10 bases remained unmatched. This CDR3 is built from 15 residues. Per the germline V gene, CDR1 is DFQATT and CDR2 is SNEGSKA (reference sequence). The CDR3 sequence is CSAPRGAGGQETQYF. CDR3 nucleotides: TGCAGTGCTCCACGCGGCGCGGGAGGTCAAGAGACCCAGTACTTC.

The genes are TRBV10-3 and TRBJ2-2; 8 nucleotides agree with TRBD2. CDR3 size: 17 residues. Germline CDR1 reads ENHRY; CDR2 reads SYGVKD. J lost 4 bases, V lost 4 bases, and 11 bases had no gene match. CDR3 in DNA: TGTGCCATCAGTGCGTCTCCGCGGGAGGACCTCACCGGGGAGCTGTTTTTT. It codes for CAISASPREDLTGELFF.

V gene TRBV7-9 combines with J gene TRBJ2-1, with TRBD2 matching 8 bases. The germline gives CDR1 SEHNR, CDR2 FQNEAQ (reference sequence). J gave up 2 bases and V 5 bases, and 11 bases lay outside the gene matches. This CDR3 has 17 amino acids. The CDR3 DNA is TGTGCCAGCAGCACCGCTGGCGGGGGGAGAACCTACAATGAGCAGTTCTTC. Encoded protein: CASSTAGGGRTYNEQFF.

This clonotype has just a few counts. The rearrangement uses TRBV4-2 and TRBJ2-7; 7 bases are a match to TRBD2. Germline V gene lookup returns CDR1 LGHNA and CDR2 YNFKEQ. This CDR3 is 15 amino acids long. The J segment lost 3 bases and the V segment lost 6 bases, leaving 11 bases of the junction unmatched. The CDR3 here is CASSSDPGLSYEQYF. The CDR3 DNA reads as TGTGCCAGCAGTTCAGACCCGGGACTAAGCTACGAGCAGTACTTC.

The chain joins TRBV7-9 to TRBJ2-4; tentatively, D is TRBD1 or TRBD2 (5 bases each). V lost 1 base to trimming and J lost 4 bases, with 14 bases between them. Germline values: CDR1 SEHNR, CDR2 FQNEAQ (reference sequence). The CDR3 has 16 amino acids. CDR3 amino acids: CASSLGGEGSKNIQYF. The CDR3, as DNA: TGTGCCAGCAGCTTAGGCGGCGAGGGGTCAAAAAACATTCAGTACTTC.